These 25 T cell receptor beta chains were all obtained from the same sample, sequenced in a study of cytomegalovirus exposure and HLA in healthy donors. The PCR contained 60 Vbeta and 13 Jbeta primers. Measured with immunoSEQ multiplex PCR; TCRdb has only the in-frame clones, and not every one. The top ten hold 0.7% of the sample, which has 100,000 to 150,000 clones, 81% seen once. The sequenced sample consisted of PBMCs. These receptors all come from a man aged 18 to 35 in good health and CMV-seronegative.

The chain employs TRBV5-8 and TRBJ1-6; D may be TRBD1 (6 bases). Germline V gene lookup returns CDR1 SGHTS and CDR2 YDEGEE. V lost 2 bases to trimming and J lost 7 bases, with 16 bases between them. CDR3 length equals 16 residues. CDR3 coding DNA: TGTGCCAGCAGCTTTCGGGGGGAACAGGGCAATTCACCCCTCCACTTT. This codes for CASSFRGEQGNSPLHF. The full variable domain, in which reference TRBV5-8 and TRBJ1-6 provide the parts outside the CDR3, is EAGVTQSPTHLIKTRGQQATLRCSPISGHTSVYWYQQALGLGLQFLLWYDEGEERNRGNFPPRFSGRQFPNYSSELNVNALELEDSALYLCASSFRGEQGNSPLHFGNGTRLTVT.

As to this clone: Distinct nucleotide sequences in the sample also encode this CDR3. The J gene is TRBJ1-1, the V gene TRBV9; weak D call: TRBD1 (5 bases). This CDR3 has 13 amino acids. The V gene's germline CDR1 is SGDLS and CDR2 YYNGEE. With 3 bases removed from V and 1 base from J, the gap between germline ends came to 7 bases. The CDR3 reads CASSGGGNTEAFF. The CDR3 nucleotides are TGTGCCAGCAGCGGGGGGGGGAACACTGAAGCTTTCTTT. Drawing the rest from reference TRBV9 and TRBJ1-1, the complete variable domain is DSGVTQTPKHLITATGQRVTLRCSPRSGDLSVYWYQQSLDQGLQFLIQYYNGEERAKGNILERFSAQQFPDLHSELNLSSLELGDSALYFCASSGGGNTEAFFGQGTRLTVV.

V usage is TRBV10-1 and J usage is TRBJ2-4; D call uncertain. Germline V gene lookup returns CDR1 WNHNN and CDR2 SYGVQD (reference sequence). V was trimmed by 0 bases and J by 6 bases, leaving 9 bases between them. The CDR3 is made up of 14 amino acids. The CDR3, as DNA: TGCGCCAGCAGTGAGTCTTGGGCAGTAAACATTCAGTACTTC. It specifies CASSESWAVNIQYF.

The genes are TRBV7-8 and TRBJ2-1, with TRBD2 matching 8 bases. Trimming took 7 bases from V and 5 from J; bases not matched to a gene: 19. The germline gives CDR1 SGHVS, CDR2 FQNEAQ. CDR3 size: 18 residues. This chain's CDR3 is CASIPEIMSGGSHNEQFF. As DNA, the CDR3 is TGTGCCAGCATCCCTGAGATCATGAGCGGGGGTTCCCACAATGAGCAGTTCTTC.

The chain has TRBV6-5 and TRBJ1-2; tentative D call: TRBD1 (5 bases). The CDR3 has 14 amino acids. Trimming removed 5 bases from V and 4 bases from J, with 14 bases in between. Germline loops: CDR1 MNHEY, CDR2 SVGAGI. The CDR3 is CASSMDTWGYGYTF. CDR3 DNA: TGTGCCAGCAGTATGGACACCTGGGGCTATGGCTACACCTTC.

J is TRBJ2-2 and V is TRBV10-3; TRBD1 matches 10 bases. Unmatched junction bases numbered 5, after V lost 11 bases and J lost 2 bases. Looked up from germline, CDR1 is ENHRY and CDR2 is SYGVKD. This CDR3 spans 14 amino acids. CDR3 sequence: CAGGTGVNTGELFF. Here the CDR3 DNA reads TGTGCCGGGGGGACAGGGGTAAACACCGGGGAGCTGTTTTTT.

The rearrangement uses TRBV29-1 and TRBJ1-4, with unresolved D. Germline V CDR1 and CDR2: SQVTM, ANQGSEA. V lost 7 bases to trimming and J lost 8 bases, with 11 bases between them. The CDR3 runs 11 residues. The CDR3, as DNA: TGCAGCGCCCTGGTTCGGGAAAAACTGTTTTTT. It codes for CSALVREKLFF. The full variable domain, in which reference TRBV29-1 and TRBJ1-4 provide the parts outside the CDR3, is SAVISQKPSRDICQRGTSLTIQCQVDSQVTMMFWYRQQPGQSLTLIATANQGSEATYESGFVIDKFPISRPNLTFSTLTVSNMSPEDSSIYLCSALVREKLFFGSGTQLSVL.

This clone came up a few times. CDR3 nucleotide sequence: TGTGCCAGCTCACCACGGATAGCGGGGGCCTCGAACACCGGGGAGCTGTTTTTT. Translating gives CASSPRIAGASNTGELFF. The chain combines TRBV18 with TRBJ2-2; 9 bases match TRBD2. Germline V gene data show CDR1 as KGHSH and CDR2 as LQKENI. V trimming: 1 base; J trimming: 0 bases; junction bases outside the gene matches: 6. The CDR3 sequence is 18 residues long.

This chain joins TRBV5-1 and TRBJ1-4, with 7 bases that match TRBD1. J was trimmed by 3 bases and V by 4 bases; bases with no gene match: 6. This CDR3 is built from 15 residues. Germline loops: CDR1 SGHRS, CDR2 YFSETQ. CDR3 residues: CASSPTGLSNEKLFF. In nucleotides, the CDR3 is TGCGCCAGCAGCCCGACAGGGTTATCTAATGAAAAACTGTTTTTT.

V is TRBV7-2 and J is TRBJ2-7, with D tentatively TRBD1 (6 bases). Germline V lookup: CDR1 SGHTA, CDR2 FQGNSA. The CDR3 consists of 14 residues. With 1 base removed from V and 4 bases from J, the gap between germline ends came to 11 bases. CDR3 amino acids: CASSLGTDMYEQYF. In nucleotides, the CDR3 is TGTGCCAGCAGCTTAGGGACAGACATGTACGAGCAGTACTTC.

The chain couples TRBV19 to TRBJ1-5, with D tentatively TRBD1 (5 bases). The CDR3 has 16 amino acids. V was shortened by 6 bases and J by 3 bases, with 18 bases between the two germline ends. Germline V lookup: CDR1 LNHDA, CDR2 SQIVND (reference sequence). The CDR3 DNA is TGTGCCAGTAGCCCGATCCGTATGACAGTCAATCAGCCCCAGCATTTT. This encodes CASSPIRMTVNQPQHF.

The V call is TRBV11-2, the J call TRBJ2-1, with TRBD1 as a possible D gene (6 bases). V lost 2 bases and J 0 bases, leaving 20 bases between the germline ends. The CDR3 sequence is 19 residues long. CDR1 SGHAT and CDR2 FQNNGV come from the germline V gene. The DNA of the CDR3 is TGTGCCAGCAGCTTAAGGACAGTAATGTTCCTGAGCTCCTACAATGAGCAGTTCTTC. Its protein is CASSLRTVMFLSSYNEQFF.

In its sample, this clone was seen a few times. This rearrangement joins TRBV10-3 to TRBJ2-1, with D possibly matching TRBD1 (5 bases). Trimming shortened V by 6 bases and J by 0 bases, and 9 bases separated the two germline ends. This CDR3 contains 14 residues. Germline loops: CDR1 ENHRY, CDR2 SYGVKD. The CDR3 coding sequence is TGTGCCATCAGAACAGGAAGCTCCTACAATGAGCAGTTCTTC. Encoded protein: CAIRTGSSYNEQFF.

This chain uses TRBV6-6 with TRBJ2-7; perhaps TRBD2 as D (5 bases). Deletions cut 7 bases from V and 3 bases from J, with 16 bases between. The germline V gene encodes CDR1 MNHNY and CDR2 SVGAGI (reference sequence). This CDR3 comprises 14 residues. CDR3 sequence reads: CASTVGNRYYEQYF. DNA of the CDR3: TGTGCCAGCACCGTCGGGAATCGATACTACGAGCAGTACTTC.

The chain has TRBV7-2 and TRBJ2-5; D is possibly TRBD2 (5 bases). Trimming took 5 bases from V and 11 from J, leaving 21 bases between them. The germline V gene encodes CDR1 SGHTA and CDR2 FQGNSA. CDR3 length equals 14 residues. The CDR3 region is CASSQAAVDGEQYF. As DNA, the CDR3 is TGTGCCAGCAGCCAGGCGGCGGTAGATGGGGAGCAGTACTTC. The variable domain in full, completed from reference TRBV7-2 and TRBJ2-5, reads GAGVSQSPSNKVTEKGKDVELRCDPISGHTALYWYRQSLGQGLEFLIYFQGNSAPDKSGLPSDRFSAERTGGSVSTLTIQRTQQEDSAVYLCASSQAAVDGEQYFGPGTRLLVL.

This rearrangement joins TRBV7-9 to TRBJ2-7, with 9 bases fitting TRBD1. V shed 4 bases and J 4 bases; nucleotides not matched to a gene: 8. This CDR3 has 15 residues. Germline V gene lookup returns CDR1 SEHNR and CDR2 FQNEAQ (reference sequence). Written as DNA, the CDR3 is TGTGCCAGCAGCTCGGCCGGGACAGGGTCTTACGAGCAGTACTTC. Amino acids: CASSSAGTGSYEQYF. The full variable domain, rest sourced from reference TRBV7-9 and TRBJ2-7, is DTGVSQNPRHKITKRGQNVTFRCDPISEHNRLYWYRQTLGQGPEFLTYFQNEAQLEKSRLLSDRFSAERPKGSFSTLEIQRTEQGDSAMYLCASSSAGTGSYEQYFGPGTRLTVT.

The rearrangement uses TRBV6-6 and TRBJ2-5; 7 nucleotides align to TRBD1. V dropped 6 bases and J dropped 2; count of bases not matched to a gene: 6. CDR1 and CDR2 (germline): MNHNY, SVGAGI (reference sequence). This CDR3 has 14 amino acids. DNA of the CDR3: TGTGCCAGCAGCCCCGGGACAGTTCAAGAGACCCAGTACTTC. Its protein is CASSPGTVQETQYF.

V usage is TRBV5-4 and J usage is TRBJ2-1, with D possibly matching TRBD1 (6 bases). The CDR3 is made up of 14 amino acids. Trimming stripped 1 base from V and 3 bases from J, with 8 bases between. Germline V lookup: CDR1 SGHNT, CDR2 YYREEE (reference sequence). The CDR3 bases are TGTGCCAGCAGCTTGACAGGGCGCTACAATGAGCAGTTCTTC. Translated: CASSLTGRYNEQFF.

The rearrangement links TRBV2 to TRBJ1-2, with D unclear. V shed 4 bases and J shed 6 bases, with 18 bases lying between them. The CDR3 is made up of 15 amino acids. Germline V CDR1 and CDR2: SNHLY, FYNNEI. DNA for the CDR3: TGTGCCAGCAGTGCTGATCAAAAAGCCGTTGATGGCTACACCTTC. Translation: CASSADQKAVDGYTF.

The chain links TRBV7-2 to TRBJ2-3; 8 bases are shared with TRBD2. V trimming: 4 bases; J trimming: 4 bases; junction bases outside the gene matches: 4. Germline-derived CDR1 and CDR2 are SGHTA and FQGNSA. The length of the CDR3 is 14 residues. In nucleotides, the CDR3 is TGTGCCAGCAGCTCACTAGCGGTTGCAGATACGCAGTATTTT. This gives the protein CASSSLAVADTQYF.

The chain couples TRBV7-9 to TRBJ1-5, with D unclear. The V and J ends lost 7 bases and 5 bases respectively, with 9 bases between them. This CDR3 has 12 residues. Germline CDR1 and CDR2: SEHNR and FQNEAQ (reference sequence). In nucleotides, the CDR3 is TGTGCCAGCAACGGCGGGGATCAGCCCCAGCATTTT. As protein: CASNGGDQPQHF.

This chain links TRBV28 with TRBJ1-1; tentative D call: TRBD1 (5 bases). The V and J ends lost 7 bases and 7 bases respectively, with 10 bases between them. The CDR3 runs to 11 residues. Per the germline V gene, CDR1 is MDHEN and CDR2 is SYDVKM. CDR3 sequence reads: CASKGVGEAFF. CDR3 coding DNA: TGTGCCAGCAAAGGGGTCGGTGAAGCTTTCTTT. The variable domain in full, completed from reference TRBV28 and TRBJ1-1, reads DVKVTQSSRYLVKRTGEKVFLECVQDMDHENMFWYRQDPGLGLRLIYFSYDVKMKEKGDIPEGYSVSREKKERFSLILESASTNQTSMYLCASKGVGEAFFGQGTRLTVV.

The J gene is TRBJ1-1, the V gene TRBV5-8; 8 positions match TRBD1. The CDR3 is 13 residues long. Germline V lookup: CDR1 SGHTS, CDR2 YDEGEE. Germline trimming cut 4 bases from V and 3 bases from J; bases unmatched to any gene: 2. The DNA for the CDR3 is TGTGCCAGCAGCCGACAGGGGTACACTGAAGCTTTCTTT. Translated: CASSRQGYTEAFF.

The chain combines TRBV7-9 with TRBJ1-6; 7 nucleotides match TRBD1. Germline loops: CDR1 SEHNR, CDR2 FQNEAQ (reference sequence). V dropped 2 bases and J dropped 11; count of bases not matched to a gene: 18. The CDR3 loop spans 18 amino acids. The CDR3 sequence: CASSLRMLVGGPLAPLHF. The CDR3 DNA reads TGTGCCAGCAGCTTAAGGATGTTGGTAGGGGGCCCTCTTGCACCCCTCCACTTT.

The chain uses TRBV5-8 and TRBJ1-4; TRBD1 aligns across 10 bases. The CDR3 extends over 14 amino acids. Germline V CDR1 and CDR2: SGHTS, YDEGEE. With 5 bases clipped from V and 6 bases from J, the junction kept 4 bases outside the gene matches. The DNA for the CDR3 is TGTGCCAGCAGTCCGGGACAGGGGTATGAAAAACTGTTTTTT. Translation gives CASSPGQGYEKLFF.